These 9 T cell receptor beta chains originate from one sample sequenced in a study of T-cell memory formation after mild COVID-19. TCRdb fed the 5' RACE reads into MiXCR, producing one record per CDR3 protein. The sample lists roughly 600,000 distinct CDR3 sequences; roughly 18% were seen once. The sequenced sample was PBMCs or a T cell subset sorted from them (not recorded which). The receptors here all came from an adult woman who had mild COVID-19 (a few samples of this study predate the infection). Cell type and time point are not known.

This clonotype was observed a handful of times. V is TRBV12-3 or TRBV12-4 and J is TRBJ1-6; unclear D gene. Trimming removed 6 bases at V and 8 bases at J, with 17 bases between. The CDR3 spans 15 residues. CDR3 DNA sequence: TGTGCCAGCAGCCCTGTAGGGAGTCGGGATTCACCCCTCCACTTT. Translation: CASSPVGSRDSPLHF.

The chain is built from TRBV25-1 and TRBJ2-7, with D possibly matching TRBD1 (6 bases). The CDR3 runs to 15 residues. Trimming cost V 3 bases and J 0 bases, with 12 bases left between them. Germline values: CDR1 MGHDK, CDR2 SYGVNS. The chain's CDR3 is CASSDPGQASYEQYF. CDR3 DNA: TGTGCCAGCAGTGACCCGGGACAAGCCTCCTACGAGCAGTACTTC.

This chain joins TRBV10-3 and TRBJ1-2, with D unclear. Germline CDR1 reads ENHRY; CDR2 reads SYGVKD. V gave up 7 bases and J gave up 8 bases, with 14 bases separating them. The CDR3 totals 12 residues. The CDR3 sequence is CAINRDLGGYTF. DNA for the CDR3: TGTGCCATCAACCGGGATCTTGGAGGCTACACCTTC.

This clonotype has only a few counts. The chain has TRBV12-3 or TRBV12-4 and TRBJ1-2; D ambiguous. The length of the CDR3 is 13 residues. With 3 bases removed from V and 5 bases from J, the gap between germline ends came to 10 bases. CDR3 region: CASSLKPIYGYTF. CDR3 nucleotides: TGTGCCAGCAGTTTGAAACCTATATATGGCTACACCTTC.

This clonotype was detected a few times. This rearrangement joins TRBV12-3 or TRBV12-4 to TRBJ1-5; 11 bases are a match to TRBD1. The trim removed 5 bases at V and 7 bases at J, leaving 10 bases unmatched. The CDR3 sequence is 16 residues long. CDR3 region: CASSPGTGGWRQPQHF. The CDR3 DNA sequence: TGTGCCAGCAGTCCGGGGACAGGGGGTTGGAGGCAGCCCCAGCATTTT.

V usage is TRBV10-3 and J usage is TRBJ2-2; TRBD2 agrees at 11 bases. This CDR3 region has 17 residues. Trimming cost V 0 bases and J 7 bases; bases outside gene matches: 7. Germline V CDR1 and CDR2: ENHRY, SYGVKD. CDR3 sequence: CAISESKLAGDIGELFF. DNA for the CDR3: TGTGCCATCAGTGAGTCGAAACTAGCGGGAGATATCGGGGAGCTGTTTTTT.

The chain is built from TRBV7-9 and TRBJ1-2, with no clear D. V lost 1 base, J lost 6 bases, and 9 bases lay in between. CDR3 size: 13 residues. The germline gives CDR1 SEHNR, CDR2 FQNEAQ (reference sequence). The CDR3 coding sequence is TGTGCCAGCAGCTTAGGGCAGTCAGATGGCTACACCTTC. Translation: CASSLGQSDGYTF.

This chain joins TRBV5-1 and TRBJ1-3; D ambiguous. V was shortened by 4 bases and J by 4 bases, with 12 bases between the two germline ends. Germline V gives CDR1 SGHRS, CDR2 YFSETQ. This CDR3 comprises 14 residues. CDR3 sequence: CASSPLSAGNTIYF. The DNA for the CDR3 is TGCGCCAGCAGCCCACTCTCGGCCGGAAACACCATATATTTT.

J is TRBJ2-5 and V is TRBV24-1; a weak D match, TRBD1 (6 bases). Trimming cost V 4 bases and J 5 bases, with 16 bases left between them. Germline V gives CDR1 KGHDR, CDR2 SFDVKD. This CDR3 has 15 amino acids. The CDR3 loop is CATSDSTGLGETQYF. The CDR3, as DNA: TGTGCCACCAGTGACTCTACAGGGTTGGGGGAGACCCAGTACTTC.